This T cell receptor beta chain was captured by sequencing in a study of regulatory and conventional T cells in RAG deficiency. Study results and caveats: In Omenn syndrome, sorted "Tregs" may be peripherally activated cells. Compared with controls, unique Treg TCR beta sequences dropped around 90-fold in Omenn syndrome and CID/AS. Shannon entropy fell and Simpson indices rose in RAG-deficient patients. In Omenn syndrome, Treg and Tconv repertoires overlapped >75%.

As concerns this clone: Its matching antigen is unknown.

Generated by immunoSEQ multiplex PCR, the TCRdb table keeps only in-frame clones and is missing some. This table holds 9,000 to 9,500 clones, about 90% found once. The CDR3 runs to 13 residues. CDR1 and CDR2 (germline): SGHVS, FNYEAQ. Trimming left V 6 bases short and J 4 bases short, with 10 bases between. The sorted regulatory T cells were CD4+, CD25-high and CD127-low, with genomic DNA sequenced. The same sample was also studied in work on regulatory T cells. This second report adds: The PCR used 52 TRBV and 13 TRBJ primers.

The clonotype originates from a human donor in good health. The sequenced sample was Tregs sorted from blood. The chain is built from TRBV7-6 and TRBJ1-5, with D possibly TRBD1 on 6 matching bases. CDR3 loop: CASSWTENQPQHF. CDR3 coding DNA: TGTGCCAGCAGTTGGACAGAGAATCAGCCCCAGCATTTT.